The 5 T cell receptor beta chains below were found in one sample sequenced in a study of blood T cell repertoires in COVID-19. Produced via immunoSEQ multiplex PCR; TCRdb's table is partial and in-frame only. The sample has approximately 300,000 clones; over 75% are singletons. The sample consisted of peripheral blood. The receptors stem from a woman in her forties or fifties with active or convalescent COVID-19.

CDR3 sequence (DNA): TGTGCCACCAGCAGATCAAGGAATCGGGGGGCTAACGGCGGGGAGCTGTTTTTT. Translated, it gives CATSRSRNRGANGGELFF. The chain has TRBV15 and TRBJ2-2; a possible D gene is TRBD2 (7 bases). The CDR3 is 18 amino acids. V dropped 2 bases and J dropped 7 bases, with 23 bases sitting between them. The V gene's germline CDR1 is LNHNV and CDR2 YYDKDF (reference sequence).

The genes are TRBV6-5 and TRBJ1-1; 8 nucleotides line up with TRBD1. The germline gives CDR1 MNHEY, CDR2 SVGAGI. V was pared by 9 bases and J by 1 base, with 10 bases of the junction left unmatched. The CDR3 spans 15 residues. The CDR3 DNA reads TGTGCCAGTTCAAATCGACAGGGGAGGAACACTGAAGCTTTCTTT. As protein: CASSNRQGRNTEAFF.

This clone came up a few times. The CDR3 loop reads CASSTQRYQPQHF. The CDR3 DNA reads as TGTGCCAGTAGTACCCAGAGGTATCAGCCCCAGCATTTT. The chain uses TRBV19 and TRBJ1-5; D uncertain. Trimming left V 4 bases short and J 5 bases short, with 9 bases between. Germline CDR1 is LNHDA and CDR2 is SQIVND (reference sequence). This CDR3 region has 13 residues.

The table lists this clone with a few counts. The chain recombines TRBV5-4 with TRBJ2-3, with D possibly matching TRBD1 (5 bases). Germline CDR1 SGHNT, CDR2 YYREEE (reference sequence). This CDR3 is 14 amino acids long. The V gene lost 0 bases and the J gene lost 6 bases, with 11 bases spanning the gap. CDR3 region: CASSLDRPRDTQYF. CDR3 DNA: TGTGCCAGCAGCTTGGACAGGCCTCGGGATACGCAGTATTTT.

This chain connects TRBV19 to TRBJ1-3; possible D gene TRBD1, 5 bases. Trimming removed 6 bases at V and 0 bases at J, with 9 bases between. The CDR3 runs to 14 residues. The V gene's germline CDR1 is LNHDA and CDR2 SQIVND (reference sequence). DNA of the CDR3: TGTGCCAGTAGGATCGACAGCTCTGGAAACACCATATATTTT. Translated: CASRIDSSGNTIYF.